The entry below gives a single T cell receptor (beta chain) sequence along with its context. The data are from a study of blood T cell repertoires in COVID-19. As for the study in general: Acute-phase and convalescent COVID-19 samples originated in the United States, Italy and Spain. T cells, B-cell-depleted T cells, or PBMCs supplied cDNA or gDNA.

In the source study's methods: Researchers report that nucleated cell counts were estimated from reference gene primer amplification. Profiled with immunoSEQ multiplex PCR; TCRdb holds only in-frame clones, not every one. The D gene and trimming were derived from the DNA, and the V and J assignments and clone size from that table. The sample has tens of thousands of clones; about 90% are singletons. The CDR3 is 13 residues long. V lost 0 bases and J lost 4, with 7 bases in between. CDR1 and CDR2 from the germline V gene are MNHEY and SMNVEV (reference sequence). The receptor's source is a human donor in a cohort sampled during active COVID-19. The specimen sequenced was peripheral blood. The chain is built from TRBV27 and TRBJ2-7; D unclear. The CDR3 DNA reads as TGTGCCAGCAGTTTATCGTTTTCGTACGAGCAGTACTTC. Its protein product is CASSLSFSYEQYF.